A selection of T cell receptor beta chains follows, all from one sample in a study of blood T cell repertoires in COVID-19. Generated by immunoSEQ multiplex PCR, the TCRdb table keeps only in-frame clones and is missing some. The top ten hold around 7% of the sample, which has 150,000 to 200,000 clones, roughly 84% seen once. The sample comprised PBMCs or T cells enriched from blood (not recorded which). Receptors were obtained from a man in his forties who had recovered from COVID-19. Both conserved end residues are part of each CDR3. Each record gives: D gene, clone size, CDR3 length, J gene, V gene, CDR3 DNA, CDR3 protein. A D gene is named only where the DNA matches it firmly. Some rows have no size entry. The others give once, few or many, or a class for an expanded clone.

D gene: -; clone size: many; CDR3 length: 11; J gene: TRBJ1-2; V gene: TRBV5-4; CDR3 DNA: TGTGCCAGCAGCTTAGGCAGGGAACACACCTTC; CDR3 protein: CASSLGREHTF
D gene: -; clone size: -; CDR3 length: 10; J gene: TRBJ1-1; V gene: TRBV10-3; CDR3 DNA: TGTGCCATCTGCTGTCGAGGAGCTTTCTTT; CDR3 protein: CAICCRGAFF
D gene: TRBD1; clone size: -; CDR3 length: 19; J gene: TRBJ1-2; V gene: TRBV2; CDR3 DNA: TGTGCCAGCAGTGAAGCGGTTTTGTCAGGGGGCGAAGGATCCTATGGCTACACCTTC; CDR3 protein: CASSEAVLSGGEGSYGYTF
D gene: -; clone size: -; CDR3 length: 14; J gene: TRBJ2-2; V gene: TRBV7-2; CDR3 DNA: TGTGCCAGCAGCTTAAACAGGGCGGGCGGGGAGCTGTTTTTT; CDR3 protein: CASSLNRAGGELFF
D gene: -; clone size: few; CDR3 length: 16; J gene: TRBJ2-6; V gene: TRBV28; CDR3 DNA: TGTGCCAGCAGACCGTATGGGGGGGCTGCGGCCAACGTCCTGACTTTC; CDR3 protein: CASRPYGGAAANVLTF
D gene: -; clone size: -; CDR3 length: 16; J gene: TRBJ1-2; V gene: TRBV4-3; CDR3 DNA: TGCGCCAGCAGCCAAGATTTCGCAGCTCCGACATATGGCTACACCTTC; CDR3 protein: CASSQDFAAPTYGYTF
D gene: TRBD1; clone size: few; CDR3 length: 15; J gene: TRBJ2-2; V gene: TRBV4-3; CDR3 DNA: TGCGCCAGCAGCCAAGATCGGACAGGCACCGGGGAGCTGTTTTTT; CDR3 protein: CASSQDRTGTGELFF
D gene: -; clone size: once; CDR3 length: 15; J gene: TRBJ1-1; V gene: TRBV10-3; CDR3 DNA: TGTGCCATCACCCCCTCCCGGGGAGGAAACACTGAAGCTTTCTTT; CDR3 protein: CAITPSRGGNTEAFF
D gene: TRBD1; clone size: -; CDR3 length: 17; J gene: TRBJ1-4; V gene: TRBV18; CDR3 DNA: TGTGCCAGCTCTCTAGGACCCCCGGGACAGCGGAATGAAAAACTGTTTTTT; CDR3 protein: CASSLGPPGQRNEKLFF
D gene: TRBD2; clone size: -; CDR3 length: 13; J gene: TRBJ2-3; V gene: TRBV5-4; CDR3 DNA: TGTGCCAGCAGCTTGGAGTGGGAGGGGCCCCAGTATTTT; CDR3 protein: CASSLEWEGPQYF